This T cell receptor beta chain was retrieved from a study of blood T cell repertoires in COVID-19. Original analysis: Researchers report that nucleated cell counts were estimated from reference gene primer amplification. Profiling relied on immunoSEQ multiplex PCR, and the TCRdb table lists in-frame clones only, not all of them. V, J and clone size reflect that table, while D and trimming were determined from the DNA. The repertoire consists of approximately 140,000 clones, with 70% to 90% occurring once and the leading ten covering over 8%. This TCR was recovered from a woman in her fifties or sixties with acute or convalescent COVID-19. Specimen: peripheral blood.

The CDR3 nucleotides are TGTGCCAGCAGCTTAGATCTAAGTAGCCGGCGTGAGACCCAGTACTTC. As protein: CASSLDLSSRRETQYF. The gene calls are TRBV11-2 and TRBJ2-5; no clear D. Trimming took 0 bases from V and 5 from J, leaving 16 bases between them. The CDR3 is 16 amino acids. Germline assignment: CDR1 SGHAT and CDR2 FQNNGV. Supplemented by reference TRBV11-2 and TRBJ2-5, the full variable domain reads EAGVAQSPRYKIIEKRQSVAFWCNPISGHATLYWYQQILGQGPKLLIQFQNNGVVDDSQLPKDRFSAERLKGVDSTLKIQPAKLEDSAVYLCASSLDLSSRRETQYFGPGTRLLVL.